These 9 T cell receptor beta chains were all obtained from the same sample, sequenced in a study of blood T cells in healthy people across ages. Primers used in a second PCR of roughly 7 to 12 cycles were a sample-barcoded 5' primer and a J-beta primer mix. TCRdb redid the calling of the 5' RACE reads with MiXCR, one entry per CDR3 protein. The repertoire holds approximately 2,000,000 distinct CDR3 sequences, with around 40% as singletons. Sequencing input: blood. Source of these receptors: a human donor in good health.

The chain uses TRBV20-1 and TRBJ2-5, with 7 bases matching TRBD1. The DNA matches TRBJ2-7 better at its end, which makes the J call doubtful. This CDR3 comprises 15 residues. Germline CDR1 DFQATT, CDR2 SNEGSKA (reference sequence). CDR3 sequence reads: CSAVGWTGPRDEQYF. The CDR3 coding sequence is TGCAGTGCTGTAGGGTGGACAGGCCCTCGGGACGAGCAGTACTTC.

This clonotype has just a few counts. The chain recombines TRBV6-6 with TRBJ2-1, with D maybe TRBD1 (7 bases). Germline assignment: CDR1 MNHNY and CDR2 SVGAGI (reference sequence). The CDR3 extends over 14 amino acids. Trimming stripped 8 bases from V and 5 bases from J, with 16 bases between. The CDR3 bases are TGTGCCAGCGTGCGGGACAGCCTTAACAATGAGCAGTTCTTC. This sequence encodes CASVRDSLNNEQFF.

DNA for the CDR3: TGTGCCTGGGGTACAAACTACGAGCAGTACTTC. It translates to CAWGTNYEQYF. V is TRBV30 and J is TRBJ2-4, with D unclear. The J call may be mistaken, given a closer DNA end match to TRBJ2-7. The CDR3 covers 11 residues. Germline V gives CDR1 GTSNPN, CDR2 SVGIG (reference sequence).

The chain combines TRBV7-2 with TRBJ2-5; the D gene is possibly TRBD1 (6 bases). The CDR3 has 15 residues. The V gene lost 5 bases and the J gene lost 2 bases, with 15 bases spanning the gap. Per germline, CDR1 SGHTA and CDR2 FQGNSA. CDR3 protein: CASSRSAGDQETQYF. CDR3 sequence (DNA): TGTGCCAGCAGCCGCTCGGCAGGGGATCAAGAGACCCAGTACTTC.

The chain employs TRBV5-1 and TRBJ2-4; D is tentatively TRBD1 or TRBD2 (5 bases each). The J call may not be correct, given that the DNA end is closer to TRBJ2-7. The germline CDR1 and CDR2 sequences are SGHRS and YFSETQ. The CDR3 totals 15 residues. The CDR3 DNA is TGCGCCAGCAGCGTGACCGGGACGGATTTCTACGAGCAGTACTTC. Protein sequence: CASSVTGTDFYEQYF.

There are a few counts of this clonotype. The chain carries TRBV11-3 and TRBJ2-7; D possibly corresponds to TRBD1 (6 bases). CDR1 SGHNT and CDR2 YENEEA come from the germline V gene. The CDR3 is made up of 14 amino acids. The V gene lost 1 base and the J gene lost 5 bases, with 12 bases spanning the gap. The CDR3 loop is CASSLASRGNEQYF. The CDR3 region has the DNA TGTGCCAGCAGCTTAGCAAGCAGGGGAAACGAGCAGTACTTC.

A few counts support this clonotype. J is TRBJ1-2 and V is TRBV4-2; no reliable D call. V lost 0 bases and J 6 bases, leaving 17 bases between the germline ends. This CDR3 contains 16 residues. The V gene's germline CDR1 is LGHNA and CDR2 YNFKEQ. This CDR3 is CASSQDVTRVGDGYTF. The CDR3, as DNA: TGTGCCAGCAGCCAAGATGTCACAAGAGTTGGGGATGGCTACACCTTC.

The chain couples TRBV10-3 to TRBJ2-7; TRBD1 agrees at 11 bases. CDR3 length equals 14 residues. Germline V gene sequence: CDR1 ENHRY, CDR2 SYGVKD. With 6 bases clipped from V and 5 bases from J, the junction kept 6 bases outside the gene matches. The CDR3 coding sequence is TGTGCCATCAGCGAGGACAGGGGGCAAGACGAGCAGTACTTC. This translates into CAISEDRGQDEQYF.

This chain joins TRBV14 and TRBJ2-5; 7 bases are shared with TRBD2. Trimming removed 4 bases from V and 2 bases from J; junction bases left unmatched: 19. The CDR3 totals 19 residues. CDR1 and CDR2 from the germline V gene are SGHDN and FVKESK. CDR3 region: CASSRGRRKSEGLQETQYF. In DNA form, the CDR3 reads TGTGCCAGCAGCCGCGGCCGGAGAAAAAGCGAGGGACTACAAGAGACCCAGTACTTC.